The rows below give T cell receptor beta chains drawn from one sample of a study of low-dose radiotherapy and immunotherapy resistance in tumors. TCRdb recomputed calls from the reads with MiXCR, one row per CDR3 protein. The table includes around 69,000 distinct CDR3 sequences, around 32% detected once. Sequencing used PBMCs, obtained before treatment. These receptors were obtained from a female donor with ovarian cancer. Both conserved end residues are part of each CDR3. Clone size is stated in some rows and not others, as once, few, many or a class when expanded.

many,TRBV3-1,TRBJ2-1,CASSQAGGPSWNEQFF
many,TRBV28,TRBJ1-3,CASSLGGLSGNTIYF
NA,TRBV7-8,TRBJ2-6,CASSLQWGANVLTF
many,TRBV18,TRBJ1-6,CASSTRPGTGAGDSPLHF
few,TRBV20-1,TRBJ2-3,CSAEGTSGGAYRDTQYF
NA,TRBV29-1,TRBJ2-2,CSVEERDPTWELFF
many,TRBV14,TRBJ1-1,CASSQREAAGADTEAFF
NA,TRBV20-1,TRBJ1-6,CSARVFGASSYNSPLHF
many,TRBV12-3/TRBV12-4,TRBJ2-4,CASSLRTGGVLAKNIQYF
many,TRBV29-1,TRBJ1-1,CSAEGVGGTEAFF
once,TRBV23-1,TRBJ2-1,CARLIAGGPYEQFF
many,TRBV20-1,TRBJ2-1,CSAQGLSQNEQFF
NA,TRBV6-2/TRBV6-3,TRBJ1-1,CASSTVRNTEAFF
NA,TRBV19,TRBJ2-2,CASSIGTGGTGELFF
many,TRBV29-1,TRBJ2-1,CSVPRDGTTFNEQFF
NA,TRBV28,TRBJ2-7,CASALRGSEQYF
many,TRBV20-1,TRBJ1-3,CSARRGNSGNTIYF
many,TRBV5-1,TRBJ2-3,CASSFEGGTDTQYF
NA,TRBV5-1,TRBJ2-3,CASSLEGGVDTQYF
many,TRBV7-9,TRBJ2-1,CASSFGRRYEQFF
many,TRBV19,TRBJ2-2,CASSTGTGGITGELFF
NA,TRBV5-4,TRBJ2-3,CASRRQPGDTQYF
few,TRBV29-1,TRBJ2-7,CSVEGAGRGNYEQYF
many,TRBV5-5,TRBJ1-1,CASSLVPLLGNTEAFF
many,TRBV10-3,TRBJ1-2,CAISETGTGFYTF
many,TRBV6-6,TRBJ2-3,CASSTQAGQGTDTQYF
many,TRBV4-1,TRBJ1-1,CASSQGRPNTEAFF
NA,TRBV5-1,TRBJ1-1,CASSPGLQAGTEAFF
many,TRBV19,TRBJ1-1,CASSISRAGNTEAFF
many,TRBV6-5,TRBJ1-2,CASSSGQGRYTF
many,TRBV12-3/TRBV12-4,TRBJ1-2,CASSPGTDTNYGYTF
many,TRBV5-6,TRBJ2-5,CASSLGLLETQYF
NA,TRBV4-1,TRBJ2-7,CASSQGQSTIREQYF
many,TRBV30,TRBJ2-7,CAWSAHAPSSASYEQYF
many,TRBV3-1,TRBJ2-2,CASSHERGLARSGELFF
few,TRBV21-1,TRBJ2-7,CASSKLSSSDEQYF
many,TRBV10-3,TRBJ2-2,CAISESAWELFF
many,TRBV24-1,TRBJ2-1,CATSDFYDNEQFF
few,TRBV12-3/TRBV12-4,TRBJ2-5,CASSLAGTGQETQYF
many,TRBV9,TRBJ2-6,CASSVAGANVLTF
many,TRBV28,TRBJ2-7,CASSFQAALEQYF
many,TRBV29-1,TRBJ1-2,CSVERDRGDGYTF
many,TRBV23-1,TRBJ1-6,CASSQWSSSYNSPLHF
few,TRBV21-1,TRBJ2-5,CASSKGRTGEETQYF